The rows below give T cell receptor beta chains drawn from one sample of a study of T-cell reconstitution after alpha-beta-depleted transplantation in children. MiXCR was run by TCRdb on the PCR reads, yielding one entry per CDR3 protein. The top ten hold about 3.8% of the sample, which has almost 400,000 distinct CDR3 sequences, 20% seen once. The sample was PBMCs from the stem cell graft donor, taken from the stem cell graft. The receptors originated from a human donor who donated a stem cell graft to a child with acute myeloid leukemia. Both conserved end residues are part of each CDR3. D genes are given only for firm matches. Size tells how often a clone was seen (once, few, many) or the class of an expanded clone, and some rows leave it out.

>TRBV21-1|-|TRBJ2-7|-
CASSKDGTVPSYEQYF
TGTGCCAGCAGCAAAGACGGGACGGTGCCTTCCTACGAGCAGTACTTC
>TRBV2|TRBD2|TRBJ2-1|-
CASSDEREANEQFF
TGTGCCAGCAGTGACGAGCGGGAGGCTAATGAGCAGTTCTTC
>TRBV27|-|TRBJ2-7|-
CASSLSPDRPEQYF
TGTGCCAGCAGTTTATCGCCCGACCGCCCCGAGCAGTACTTC
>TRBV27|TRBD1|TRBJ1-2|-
CASHPGRGRTNYGYTF
TGTGCCAGCCACCCCGGCAGGGGGAGAACTAACTATGGCTACACCTTC
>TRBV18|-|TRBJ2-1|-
CASSPRSDEQFF
TGTGCCAGCTCACCAAGGTCGGATGAGCAGTTCTTC
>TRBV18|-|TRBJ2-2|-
CASSPKGGGELFF
TGTGCCAGCTCACCAAAAGGCGGCGGGGAGCTGTTTTTT
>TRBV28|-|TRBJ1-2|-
CASCQGPAVYGYTF
TGTGCCAGCTGTCAGGGCCCGGCGGTCTATGGCTACACCTTC
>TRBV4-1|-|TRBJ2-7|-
CASSQDKGDYEQYF
TGCGCCAGCAGCCAAGATAAGGGAGACTACGAGCAGTACTTC
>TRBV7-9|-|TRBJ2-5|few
CASSLELSQETQYF
TGTGCCAGCAGCTTAGAACTATCCCAAGAGACCCAGTACTTC
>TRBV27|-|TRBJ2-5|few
CASSQLWQGRVIQETQYF
TGTGCCAGCAGTCAACTGTGGCAGGGGCGAGTGATCCAAGAGACCCAGTACTTC
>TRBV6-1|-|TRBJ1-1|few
CASSEAYTEAFF
TGTGCCAGCAGTGAGGCCTACACTGAAGCTTTCTTT
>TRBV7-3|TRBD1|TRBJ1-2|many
CASSLIPGGDYGYTF
TGTGCCAGCAGCTTAATTCCAGGGGGGGACTATGGCTACACCTTC
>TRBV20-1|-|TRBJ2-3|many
CSEHHHGTDTQYF
TGCAGCGAGCACCATCATGGGACAGATACGCAGTATTTT
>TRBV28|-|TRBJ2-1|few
CASSPSVGLNEQFF
TGTGCCAGCAGCCCCTCAGTAGGTTTGAATGAGCAGTTCTTC
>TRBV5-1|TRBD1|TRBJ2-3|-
CASRYRDSLTDTQYF
TGCGCCAGCAGGTACCGGGACAGCCTCACAGATACGCAGTATTTT
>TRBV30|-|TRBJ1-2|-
CAWRAWVSFDGYTF
TGTGCCTGGAGAGCGTGGGTTTCGTTCGATGGCTACACCTTC
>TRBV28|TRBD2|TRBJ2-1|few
CASSASSGVYNEQFF
TGTGCCAGCAGTGCCTCTAGCGGAGTCTACAATGAGCAGTTCTTC
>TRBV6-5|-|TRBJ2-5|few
CASSRLIMGGQETQYF
TGTGCCAGCAGTCGCCTTATCATGGGGGGCCAAGAGACCCAGTACTTC
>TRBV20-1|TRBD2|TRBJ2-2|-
CSARAAGRNTGELFF
TGCAGTGCTAGAGCAGCGGGAAGGAACACCGGGGAGCTGTTTTTT
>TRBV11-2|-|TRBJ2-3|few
CASSQLWDQDTQYF
TGTGCCAGCAGCCAATTATGGGACCAGGATACGCAGTATTTT
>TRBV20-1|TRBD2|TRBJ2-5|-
CSASRSGARETQYF
TGCAGTGCTAGTCGTAGCGGGGCGCGAGAGACCCAGTACTTC
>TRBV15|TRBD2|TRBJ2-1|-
CATSRDPRLAGDYNEQFF
TGTGCCACCAGCAGAGATCCTCGATTAGCGGGAGACTACAATGAGCAGTTCTTC
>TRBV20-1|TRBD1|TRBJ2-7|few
CSASPGTGVSYEQYF
TGCAGTGCTAGCCCCGGGACAGGGGTTTCCTACGAGCAGTACTTC
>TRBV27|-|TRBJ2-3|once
CASSPDLGSGSTDTQYF
TGTGCCAGCAGTCCAGACCTCGGGAGCGGGAGCACAGATACGCAGTATTTT
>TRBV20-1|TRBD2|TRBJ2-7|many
CSAGATSGGYEQYF
TGCAGTGCTGGGGCGACTAGCGGGGGCTACGAGCAGTACTTC
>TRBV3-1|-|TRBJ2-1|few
CASSLQHLGPYNEQFF
TGTGCCAGCAGCCTACAGCACTTAGGGCCCTACAATGAGCAGTTCTTC
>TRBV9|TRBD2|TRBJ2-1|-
CASSVAKSGGSPYNEQFF
TGTGCCAGCAGCGTAGCTAAGAGCGGCGGGAGTCCCTACAATGAGCAGTTCTTC
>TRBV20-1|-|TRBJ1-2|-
CSARDQDSYGYTF
TGCAGTGCTAGAGACCAGGACAGCTATGGCTACACCTTC
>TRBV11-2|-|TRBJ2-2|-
CASSLVSLGTGELFF
TGTGCCAGCAGCTTAGTATCCCTTGGCACCGGGGAGCTGTTTTTT
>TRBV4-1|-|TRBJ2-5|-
CASSQEGPQETQYF
TGCGCCAGCAGCCAAGAAGGTCCCCAAGAGACCCAGTACTTC
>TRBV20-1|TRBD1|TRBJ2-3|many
CSARDSGSGQGFDTQYF
TGCAGTGCTAGAGATAGCGGGTCGGGACAGGGTTTCGATACGCAGTATTTT
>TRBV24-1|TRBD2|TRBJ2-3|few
CATSDTQREVTDTQYF
TGTGCCACCAGTGACACTCAGCGGGAGGTAACAGATACGCAGTATTTT
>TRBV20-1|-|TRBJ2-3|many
CSARAPRGTSTDTQYF
TGCAGTGCTAGAGCTCCTCGGGGGACTAGCACAGATACGCAGTATTTT
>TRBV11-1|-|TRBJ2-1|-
CASSPPKSSYNEQFF
TGTGCCAGCAGCCCCCCCAAAAGCTCCTACAATGAGCAGTTCTTC
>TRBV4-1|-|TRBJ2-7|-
CASSQVYGETYEQYF
TGCGCCAGCAGCCAAGTGTATGGGGAAACCTACGAGCAGTACTTC
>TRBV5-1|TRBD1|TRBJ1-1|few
CASSSGQLNTEAFF
TGCGCCAGCAGCTCGGGACAGCTGAACACTGAAGCTTTCTTT
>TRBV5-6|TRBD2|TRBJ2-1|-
CATGLLAGNNEQFF
TGTGCCACCGGCCTGCTAGCGGGAAACAATGAGCAGTTCTTC
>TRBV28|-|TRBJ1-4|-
CASSPRDGPRGEKLFF
TGTGCCAGCAGCCCTCGCGACGGACCGAGAGGTGAAAAACTGTTTTTT
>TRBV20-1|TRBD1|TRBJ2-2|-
CSARDGRQGTGELFF
TGCAGTGCTAGAGATGGCCGACAGGGCACCGGGGAGCTGTTTTTT
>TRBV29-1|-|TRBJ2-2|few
CSVEQGGTGELFF
TGCAGCGTTGAACAGGGTGGCACCGGGGAGCTGTTTTTT
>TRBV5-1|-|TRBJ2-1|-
CASSSVYNEQFF
TGCGCCAGCAGCTCGGTATACAATGAGCAGTTCTTC
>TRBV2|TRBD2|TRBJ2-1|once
CASSELGEGGNNEQFF
TGTGCCAGCAGTGAATTGGGGGAGGGCGGGAACAATGAGCAGTTCTTC
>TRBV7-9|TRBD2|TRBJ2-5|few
CASSLLTSGSETQYF
TGTGCCAGCAGCCTCCTGACTAGCGGGAGCGAGACCCAGTACTTC
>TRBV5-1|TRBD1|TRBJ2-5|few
CASSPGTAEETQYF
TGCGCCAGCAGCCCTGGGACAGCTGAAGAGACCCAGTACTTC
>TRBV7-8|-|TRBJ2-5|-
CASSPAGYETEYF
TGTGCCAGCTCCCCGGCAGGATACGAGACCGAGTACTTC